These 13 T cell receptor beta chains originate from one sample sequenced in a study of T cell responses to AZD1222 COVID-19 vaccine. Some clones are missing from TCRdb's copy, which holds only in-frame ones; the method was immunoSEQ multiplex PCR. The sample yields some 110,000 clones, 85% to 90% seen once. This material consisted of peripheral blood, taken 28 days after the second AZD1222 dose. Receptors originate from an adult who received the AZD1222 COVID-19 vaccine.

The rearrangement links TRBV7-9 to TRBJ1-3; the match to TRBD1 covers 7 bases. The CDR3 has 16 amino acids. Germline V gives CDR1 SEHNR, CDR2 FQNEAQ (reference sequence). The junction had 10 bases not matched to a gene; V was cut back by 4 bases and J by 4 bases. CDR3 region: CASSSSRGEDGNTIYF. CDR3 sequence (DNA): TGTGCCAGCAGCTCTTCCAGGGGGGAGGACGGAAACACCATATATTTT.

The J gene is TRBJ1-1, the V gene TRBV5-1; 8 bases are a match to TRBD1. J lost 0 bases, V lost 4 bases, and 14 bases had no gene match. CDR3 length: 18 residues. Germline values: CDR1 SGHRS, CDR2 YFSETQ. The CDR3 sequence: CASSHGQGKGSMNTEAFF. CDR3 bases: TGCGCCAGCAGCCATGGACAGGGTAAAGGGTCCATGAACACTGAAGCTTTCTTT.

This clone was picked up a small number of times. The rearrangement uses TRBV7-9 and TRBJ1-4, with a weak D call TRBD1 (6 bases). Trimming shortened V by 11 bases and J by 0 bases, and 19 bases separated the two germline ends. The germline V gene has CDR1 SEHNR and CDR2 FQNEAQ (reference sequence). CDR3 size: 16 residues. The CDR3 coding sequence is TGTGCCCTTGGGGGGGGACAATCTGCAACTAATGAAAAACTGTTTTTT. This sequence encodes CALGGGQSATNEKLFF. The full variable domain, completed using reference TRBV7-9 and TRBJ1-4, is DTGVSQNPRHKITKRGQNVTFRCDPISEHNRLYWYRQTLGQGPEFLTYFQNEAQLEKSRLLSDRFSAERPKGSFSTLEIQRTEQGDSAMYLCALGGGQSATNEKLFFGSGTQLSVL.

This clone was detected only once. The chain combines TRBV4-3 with TRBJ2-7; unclear D gene. Germline V gives CDR1 LGHNA, CDR2 YSLEER. V was trimmed by 2 bases and J by 4 bases, leaving 18 bases between them. The CDR3 totals 16 residues. DNA of the CDR3: TGCGCCAGCAGCCAAAACCGGGCCAATCCGATATACGAGCAGTACTTC. Its protein product is CASSQNRANPIYEQYF.

The chain is built from TRBV6-5 and TRBJ2-2; D gene uncertain. Germline V lookup: CDR1 MNHEY, CDR2 SVGAGI. V lost 3 bases to trimming and J lost 6 bases, with 11 bases between them. There are 14 residues in the CDR3. CDR3 nucleotides: TGTGCCAGCAGTTATAGGGCGTACGCCGGGGAGCTGTTTTTT. Residues: CASSYRAYAGELFF.

The V call is TRBV7-8, the J call TRBJ2-3; perhaps TRBD1 as D (5 bases). V was clipped by 3 bases and J by 1 base, with 14 bases between them. Germline CDR1 is SGHVS and CDR2 is FQNEAQ. The CDR3 is 16 amino acids. Written as DNA, the CDR3 is TGTGCCAGCAGCTTGGGCCTCCTAGGGGGCACAGATACGCAGTATTTT. It translates to CASSLGLLGGTDTQYF. The full variable domain, with the rest looked up from reference TRBV7-8 and TRBJ2-3, is GAGVSQSPRYKVAKRGQDVALRCDPISGHVSLFWYQQALGQGPEFLTYFQNEAQLDKSGLPSDRFFAERPEGSVSTLKIQRTQQEDSAVYLCASSLGLLGGTDTQYFGPGTRLTVL.

The rearrangement joins TRBV11-2 to TRBJ2-1; D remains ambiguous. CDR3 length equals 13 residues. Germline-derived CDR1 and CDR2 are SGHAT and FQNNGV. Trimming pared 1 base from V and 1 base from J, leaving 2 bases between. DNA of the CDR3: TGTGCCAGCAGCTTAGCTTCCTACAATGAGCAGTTCTTC. Its protein is CASSLASYNEQFF.

V gene TRBV5-5 combines with J gene TRBJ1-1; 7 nucleotides align to TRBD1. CDR3 size: 13 residues. V lost 5 bases and J lost 3; bases outside the gene matches: 4. Germline V gene data show CDR1 as SGHKS and CDR2 as YYEKEE (reference sequence). The CDR3 loop is CASSITGDTEAFF. DNA for the CDR3: TGTGCCAGCAGTATAACAGGGGACACTGAAGCTTTCTTT.

A single count supports this clone. The CDR3 protein is CASSPLTNNEQFF. In DNA, the CDR3 is TGTGCCAGCTCACCGCTCACTAACAATGAGCAGTTCTTC. The chain joins TRBV18 to TRBJ2-1; the D is unclear. CDR3 length: 13 amino acids. V was cut by 3 bases and J by 5 bases, with 8 bases left in between. CDR1 and CDR2 from the germline V gene are KGHSH and LQKENI.

This chain joins TRBV30 and TRBJ2-3; 8 bases fit TRBD2. V lost 2 bases and J lost 3; bases outside the gene matches: 10. This CDR3 is 16 amino acids long. The V gene's germline CDR1 is GTSNPN and CDR2 SVGIG (reference sequence). The CDR3 reads CAWSLSGLVVTDTQYF. The CDR3 DNA is TGTGCCTGGAGTTTGTCGGGACTAGTTGTAACAGATACGCAGTATTTT.

V is TRBV5-4 and J is TRBJ2-2; no definite D call. The CDR3 contains 15 residues. Germline V gene lookup returns CDR1 SGHNT and CDR2 YYREEE (reference sequence). Trimming removed 4 bases at V and 0 bases at J, with 10 bases between. The CDR3 spells CASSPGLTNTGELFF. The CDR3, as DNA: TGTGCCAGCAGCCCTGGGCTCACGAACACCGGGGAGCTGTTTTTT.

The genes are TRBV6-5 and TRBJ2-4, with TRBD2 matching over 10 bases. Trimming cost V 7 bases and J 8 bases; bases outside gene matches: 8. CDR3 size: 14 residues. Per the germline V gene, CDR1 is MNHEY and CDR2 is SVGAGI. Here the CDR3 reads CASKRGGYTDIQYF. CDR3 coding DNA: TGTGCCAGCAAGCGGGGGGGCTATACGGACATTCAGTACTTC.

J is TRBJ1-1 and V is TRBV4-1, with a tentative D call TRBD1 (5 bases). CDR1 and CDR2 from the germline V gene are MGHRA and YSYEKL. The CDR3 consists of 15 residues. V lost 0 bases, J lost 1 base, and 9 bases lay in between. In DNA form, the CDR3 reads TGCGCCAGCAGCCAAGATGGACACCCGAACACTGAAGCTTTCTTT. Encoded protein: CASSQDGHPNTEAFF.